Below are 3 T cell receptor beta chains sequenced from a single sample in a study of T cell responses to AZD1222 COVID-19 vaccine. Profiling relied on immunoSEQ multiplex PCR, and the TCRdb table lists in-frame clones only, not all of them. The table shows some 150,000 clones, with 70% to 90% occurring only once. The input for sequencing was peripheral blood, taken on day 0 of AZD1222 vaccination. Source of these receptors: an adult in good health.

The chain is built from TRBV11-2 and TRBJ2-1, with unresolved D. CDR1 and CDR2 from the germline V gene are SGHAT and FQNNGV. The CDR3 covers 13 residues. Trimming took off 6 bases at V and 7 bases at J, with 13 bases between the two ends. The CDR3 loop reads CASSSSALNEQFF. CDR3 bases: TGTGCCAGCAGTTCATCCGCCCTTAATGAGCAGTTCTTC.

This clone came up a few times. This rearrangement joins TRBV2 to TRBJ1-2, with D possibly being TRBD1 (5 bases). Germline CDR1 and CDR2: SNHLY and FYNNEI. V shed 4 bases and J shed 6 bases, with 18 bases lying between them. The length of the CDR3 is 15 residues. The DNA of the CDR3 is TGTGCCAGCAGTGCTACGGGAGCAGGGATCGATGGCTACACCTTC. Protein sequence: CASSATGAGIDGYTF. The entire variable domain, with the rest obtained from reference TRBV2 and TRBJ1-2, is as follows: EPEVTQTPSHQVTQMGQEVILRCVPISNHLYFYWYRQILGQKVEFLVSFYNNEISEKSEIFDDQFSVERPDGSNFTLKIRSTKLEDSAMYFCASSATGAGIDGYTFGSGTRLTVV.

Comments on this clone: The sample holds other DNA sequences that translate to the same CDR3. The chain joins TRBV6-1 to TRBJ1-1; a weak D match, TRBD1 (5 bases). There are 15 residues in the CDR3. Germline-derived CDR1 and CDR2 are MNHNS and SASEGT. The V end lost 2 bases, the J end lost 0 bases, and 10 bases lay between the germline ends. This CDR3 reads CASSEWAGLNTEAFF. CDR3 nucleotide sequence: TGTGCCAGCAGTGAATGGGCAGGGCTGAACACTGAAGCTTTCTTT.